Listed below are T cell receptor beta chains from one sample, sequenced in a study of cytomegalovirus exposure and HLA in healthy donors. Assay: immunoSEQ multiplex PCR; the TCRdb copy retains only in-frame clones and omits some. Of 110,000 or so clones listed, about 70% were seen once; the top ten hold about 2%. The specimen sequenced was PBMCs. These receptors were collected from a human donor in good health. The CDR3 runs from the conserved cysteine through the conserved F or W. D genes are given only for firm matches. Some rows have no size entry. The others give once, few or many, or a class for an expanded clone.

.	TRBD1	TRBV2	TRBJ1-1	CASSERDRGRTEAFF	TGTGCCAGCAGCGAGAGGGACAGGGGAAGGACTGAAGCTTTCTTT
.	.	TRBV7-9	TRBJ2-1	CASSLVAQLDEQFF	TGTGCCAGCAGCTTAGTAGCTCAGCTGGATGAGCAGTTCTTC
.	TRBD1	TRBV5-4	TRBJ1-1	CASSRTGSEAFF	TGTGCCAGCAGCCGGACAGGGAGTGAAGCTTTCTTT
.	.	TRBV9	TRBJ2-7	CASSVGPGRYEQYF	TGTGCCAGCAGCGTAGGCCCAGGTCGCTACGAGCAGTACTTC
.	TRBD1	TRBV7-3	TRBJ2-1	CASSLGIGDRGRDEQFF	TGTGCCAGCAGCTTAGGTATCGGAGACAGGGGGCGCGATGAGCAGTTCTTC
.	.	TRBV29-1	TRBJ1-2	CSVGGDFYGYTF	TGCAGCGTTGGGGGAGACTTCTATGGCTACACCTTC
.	.	TRBV29-1	TRBJ2-1	CSATPPGKYNEQFF	TGCAGCGCGACCCCGCCAGGAAAATACAATGAGCAGTTCTTC
.	TRBD1	TRBV7-6	TRBJ1-2	CASSRDSNYGYTF	TGTGCCAGCAGCCGGGACAGTAACTATGGCTACACCTTC
.	.	TRBV18	TRBJ1-2	CASSPADQDYGYTF	TGTGCCAGCTCACCGGCAGACCAGGACTATGGCTACACCTTC
.	TRBD2	TRBV30	TRBJ2-3	CAWSPGRGGSTDTQYF	TGTGCCTGGAGCCCCGGGCGGGGGGGTAGCACAGATACGCAGTATTTT
.	.	TRBV5-5	TRBJ1-4	CASSLQGERANEKLFF	TGTGCCAGCAGCTTGCAAGGGGAGCGGGCTAATGAAAAACTGTTTTTT
once	.	TRBV9	TRBJ2-3	CASSVGHATPVTDTQYF	TGTGCCAGCAGCGTAGGCCATGCGACTCCTGTCACAGATACGCAGTATTTT
.	.	TRBV19	TRBJ1-2	CASSISVEGYTF	TGTGCCAGTAGTATCTCGGTTGAAGGCTACACCTTC
few	.	TRBV6-5	TRBJ1-1	CASSYSKYTEAFF	TGTGCCAGCAGTTATAGTAAATACACTGAAGCTTTCTTT
few	.	TRBV7-2	TRBJ1-2	CASSLDGRGFTF	TGTGCCAGCAGCTTAGACGGGCGGGGGTTCACCTTC
.	TRBD1	TRBV6-1	TRBJ1-2	CASSDPPNRGGYTF	TGTGCCAGCAGTGACCCGCCTAACAGGGGTGGCTACACCTTC
once	.	TRBV5-8	TRBJ1-5	CASSRGGRARQPQHF	TGTGCCAGCAGTCGCGGCGGGAGGGCTCGGCAGCCCCAGCATTTT
.	TRBD1	TRBV15	TRBJ2-7	CATSRPGTGLNEQYF	TGTGCCACCAGCAGACCCGGGACAGGTCTAAACGAGCAGTACTTC
.	.	TRBV7-8	TRBJ1-5	CASSLGAGGQPQHF	TGTGCCAGCAGCTTAGGCGCGGGGGGCCAGCCCCAGCATTTT
few	TRBD1	TRBV5-4	TRBJ2-3	CASSGTGMTDTQYF	TGTGCCAGCAGCGGGACAGGGATGACAGATACGCAGTATTTT
.	.	TRBV7-2	TRBJ2-3	CASSPAGRISTQYF	TGTGCCAGCAGTCCCGCGGGGAGGATATCTACGCAGTATTTT
once	TRBD2	TRBV7-2	TRBJ2-5	CASSLRQRGAGTQYF	TGTGCCAGCAGCTTAAGGCAGCGGGGGGCTGGGACCCAGTACTTC
.	.	TRBV28	TRBJ2-1	CPFQRGGHGYNEQFF	TGTCCCTTCCAGAGGGGGGGACACGGATACAATGAGCAGTTCTTC
.	TRBD2	TRBV7-3	TRBJ2-2	CASSFQDGGANTGELFF	TGTGCCAGCAGCTTTCAGGACGGGGGGGCAAACACCGGGGAGCTGTTTTTT
once	TRBD1	TRBV2	TRBJ2-7	CASAYRGLEQYF	TGTGCCAGCGCATACAGGGGGCTCGAGCAGTACTTC
few	.	TRBV5-5	TRBJ2-7	CASSSGQTYEQYF	TGTGCCAGCAGCTCCGGACAAACTTACGAGCAGTACTTC